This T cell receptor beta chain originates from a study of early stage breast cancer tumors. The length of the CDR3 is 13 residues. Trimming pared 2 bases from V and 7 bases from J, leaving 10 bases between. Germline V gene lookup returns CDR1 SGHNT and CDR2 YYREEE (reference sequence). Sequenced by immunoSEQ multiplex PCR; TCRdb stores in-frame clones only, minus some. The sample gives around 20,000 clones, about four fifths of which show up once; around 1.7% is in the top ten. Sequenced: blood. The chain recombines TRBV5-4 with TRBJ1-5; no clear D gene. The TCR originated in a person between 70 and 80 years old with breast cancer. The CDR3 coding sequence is TGTGCCAGCAGCTTAGAGCCCCGCCAGCCCCAGCATTTT. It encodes CASSLEPRQPQHF.